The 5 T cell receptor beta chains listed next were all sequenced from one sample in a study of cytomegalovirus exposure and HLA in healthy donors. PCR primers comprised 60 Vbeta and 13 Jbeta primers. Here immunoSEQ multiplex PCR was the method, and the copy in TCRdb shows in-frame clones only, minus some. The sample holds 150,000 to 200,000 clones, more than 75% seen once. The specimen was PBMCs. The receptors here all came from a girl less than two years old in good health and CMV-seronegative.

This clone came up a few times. The CDR3 region has the DNA TGTGCCAGCAGCTTATATGACAGGGGTGAAAAACTGTTTTTT. It specifies CASSLYDRGEKLFF. The rearrangement joins TRBV13 to TRBJ1-4, with 8 bases matching TRBD1. J lost 7 bases, V lost 2 bases, and 3 bases had no gene match. From germline, CDR1 is PRHDT and CDR2 FYEKMQ (reference sequence). CDR3 length equals 14 residues.

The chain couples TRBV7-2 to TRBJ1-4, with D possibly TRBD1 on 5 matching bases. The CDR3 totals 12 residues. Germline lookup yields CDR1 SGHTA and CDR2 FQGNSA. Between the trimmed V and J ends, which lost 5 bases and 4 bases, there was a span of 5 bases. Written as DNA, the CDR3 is TGTGCCAGCAGCCAGGGTAATGAAAAACTGTTTTTT. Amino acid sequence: CASSQGNEKLFF.

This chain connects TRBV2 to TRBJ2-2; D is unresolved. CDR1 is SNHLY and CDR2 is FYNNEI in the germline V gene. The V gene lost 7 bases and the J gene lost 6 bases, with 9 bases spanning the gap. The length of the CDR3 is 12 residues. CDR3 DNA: TGTGCCAGCACTGAGTCTCCCGGGGAGCTGTTTTTT. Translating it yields CASTESPGELFF.

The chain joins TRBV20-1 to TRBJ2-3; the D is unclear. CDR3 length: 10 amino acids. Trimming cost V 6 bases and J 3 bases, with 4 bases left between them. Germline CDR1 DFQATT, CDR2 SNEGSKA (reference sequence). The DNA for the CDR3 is TGCAGTGCCGGTACAGATACGCAGTATTTT. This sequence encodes CSAGTDTQYF.

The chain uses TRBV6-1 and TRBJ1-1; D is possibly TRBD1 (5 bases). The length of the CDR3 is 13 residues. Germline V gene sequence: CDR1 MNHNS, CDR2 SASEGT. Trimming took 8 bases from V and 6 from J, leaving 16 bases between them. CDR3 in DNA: TGTGCCAGCGACCGTTCAGGGTGGGCTGAAGCTTTCTTT. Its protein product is CASDRSGWAEAFF.